This TCR beta chain came from a study of shared clonotypes between healthy human individuals. Study-wide points: Non-shared clonotypes were found to have lower generation probabilities than the clonotypes that were shared by all four of the sorted-subset donors. It was only blood that was sampled, and tissue repertoires likely differ.

The V end was cut by 10 bases, the J end by 5 bases, with 15 bases between. The CDR3 has 13 amino acids. Per the germline V gene, CDR1 is SEHNR and CDR2 is FQNEAQ (reference sequence). Cells designated naive CD8 were CD45RO-negative and were positively selected for CCR7, with terminally differentiated effector memory CD45RA+ cells excluded. The donors, healthy adults who were HIV-negative, had experienced no recent acute infections or vaccinations. This clone came up once. Its specificity is not known. Only in-frame clones appear in the TCRdb table, and some are missing; sequencing was by immunoSEQ multiplex PCR. The repertoire consists of about 800,000 clones, with 96% occurring once and the leading ten covering around 0.21%.

This clonotype was obtained from a man aged 25 to 40 in good health. The sequenced sample was naive CD8+ T cells sorted from blood. The chain is built from TRBV7-9 and TRBJ1-5; no firm D call. The CDR3 is CATTNSRDQPQHF. The CDR3 bases are TGTGCCACCACGAACAGTCGAGATCAGCCCCAGCATTTT.